A single T cell receptor (beta chain) is shown here with its context. What it binds is not known. Per germline, CDR1 SGHAT and CDR2 FQNNGV. The CDR3 length is 17 residues. V lost 5 bases and J 0 bases, leaving 20 bases between the germline ends. The data derive from a study of graft-versus-host responses after intestinal transplantation. Study context: After anti-thymocyte globulin induction, recipients took tacrolimus and steroids for 3 to 4 years.

Study results and limitations: The highest levels of circulating GvH clones went along with early declines in HvG clones after transplant. Recipient-marrow GvH clones were detected, some having first appeared in ileum or blood. Graft-versus-host to host-versus-graft clonal ratios in allografts were high in patients with graft-donor T cell macrochimerism.

This table comes from immunoSEQ multiplex PCR, and its TCRdb copy is limited to in-frame clones, with some not included. The repertoire holds more than 95,000 clones, with roughly 90% as singletons. The receptor comes from a human donor who received an intestinal transplant. The chain uses TRBV11-2 and TRBJ2-7; a weak D match, TRBD1 (5 bases). The sample here was unstimulated CD4+ T cells sorted from spleen or lymph node cells, taken before intestinal transplant. The CDR3 coding sequence is TGTGCCAGCAGCCTGACCGTGACACAGGTATACTCCTACGAGCAGTACTTC. It is translated as CASSLTVTQVYSYEQYF.